The source of this T cell receptor beta chain is a study of T cell responses to AZD1222 COVID-19 vaccine. Study observations and caveats: Nearly half of spike-specific TCRs reportedly target variant regions that are unmutated in the B.1.351 and B.1.1.7 variants.

The CDR3 runs 15 residues. The germline V gene encodes CDR1 SGDLS and CDR2 YYNGEE. Trimming cost V 0 bases and J 4 bases, with 13 bases left between them. Only one count was recorded for this clone. The antigen remains unidentified. TCRdb's table, derived via immunoSEQ multiplex PCR, lists solely in-frame clones and lacks some. The profile shows some 150,000 clones, around 88% of them singletons. Sequenced here: peripheral blood, sampled on day 0 of MenACWY control vaccination. This sequence joins TRBV9 and TRBJ2-5; perhaps TRBD2 as D (6 bases). The receptor comes from an adult in good health. The CDR3 sequence: CASSVGNSRGETQYF. The DNA of the CDR3 is TGTGCCAGCAGCGTAGGGAATTCGCGGGGAGAGACCCAGTACTTC.